What follows are 5 T cell receptor beta chains derived from one specimen sequenced in a study of T cell responses to AZD1222 COVID-19 vaccine. The method was immunoSEQ multiplex PCR; TCRdb's version includes in-frame clones alone and lacks a portion of them. The sample lists around 140,000 clones; roughly 89% were seen once. The source material was peripheral blood, sampled on day 0 of AZD1222 vaccination. The source is an adult in good health.

This chain joins TRBV10-3 and TRBJ2-3; TRBD2 might be the D (6 bases). The germline V and J ends were trimmed by 3 bases and 6 bases, with 19 bases remaining between them. Germline values: CDR1 ENHRY, CDR2 SYGVKD. The CDR3 loop spans 16 amino acids. The CDR3, as DNA: TGTGCCATCAGTGACCAAGGACTACACGTAAGGGATACGCAGTATTTT. Its protein product is CAISDQGLHVRDTQYF.

The chain links TRBV7-2 to TRBJ2-1; 9 nucleotides line up with TRBD2. CDR3 length: 15 amino acids. Looked up from germline, CDR1 is SGHTA and CDR2 is FQGNSA. With V trimmed by 1 base and J by 5 bases, 3 bases remained unmatched. CDR3 DNA sequence: TGTGCCAGCAGCTTAGTTAGCGGGAGTAACAATGAGCAGTTCTTC. This translates into CASSLVSGSNNEQFF.

This rearrangement joins TRBV10-3 to TRBJ2-1; 9 bases align to TRBD1. CDR3 length equals 15 residues. J gave up 6 bases and V 2 bases, and 5 bases lay outside the gene matches. Germline CDR1 and CDR2: ENHRY and SYGVKD. The DNA of the CDR3 is TGTGCCATCAGTGAGGTGGACAGGGGCACCAATGAGCAGTTCTTC. This encodes CAISEVDRGTNEQFF.

This chain links TRBV29-1 with TRBJ1-5, with D uncertain. The CDR3 has 15 residues. Trimming left V 4 bases short and J 3 bases short, with 16 bases between. Germline CDR1 reads SQVTM; CDR2 reads ANQGSEA. The CDR3 DNA sequence: TGCAGCGTTGCCGGATTGGGAGGAGACAATCAGCCCCAGCATTTT. It is translated as CSVAGLGGDNQPQHF.

The gene calls are TRBV9 and TRBJ1-1; D gene uncertain. V lost 4 bases, J lost 4 bases, and 17 bases lay in between. The germline V gene has CDR1 SGDLS and CDR2 YYNGEE. The CDR3 is made up of 15 amino acids. The CDR3 is CASSPTVGSVTEAFF. DNA of the CDR3: TGTGCCAGCAGCCCTACCGTTGGGTCAGTCACTGAAGCTTTCTTT.